One sample yielded the 10 T cell receptor beta chains listed below, sequenced in a study of cytomegalovirus exposure and HLA in healthy donors (dated by TCRdb to 2015 to 2018). Receptor libraries were prepared by the immunoSEQ multiplex PCR assay. TCRdb stores this immuneACCESS table with in-frame sequences only. Part of the clones is absent; in the studies checked, under half of the shortfall reflects unresolved V genes, and no reason is known for the rest. This sample has some 140,000 clones in its table, and roughly 79% of those were observed once. The ten largest make up roughly 29% of the sample. Sequenced sample: PBMCs. The receptors were sampled from a man aged 30 to 39 in good health and CMV-seropositive.

The chain recombines TRBV10-2 with TRBJ1-2; TRBD1 aligns across 12 bases. Germline V lookup: CDR1 WSHSY, CDR2 SAAADI. The CDR3 is 14 residues long. V gave up 6 bases and J gave up 8 bases; unmatched junction bases: 7. The CDR3 DNA follows: TGCGCCAGCAGGCCGGGACAGGGGGCGTCAGGCTACACCTTC. It specifies CASRPGQGASGYTF.

This clone was detected ten times or more. This chain connects TRBV7-9 to TRBJ1-2; a possible D gene is TRBD1 (5 bases). V lost 4 bases to trimming and J lost 6 bases, with 12 bases between them. This CDR3 spans 13 amino acids. Per the germline V gene, CDR1 is SEHNR and CDR2 is FQNEAQ (reference sequence). The CDR3 region is CASSSLVGHGYTF. The CDR3, as DNA: TGTGCCAGCAGCTCCCTCGTGGGGCATGGCTACACCTTC.

The J gene is TRBJ1-3, the V gene TRBV9; no firm D call. The CDR3 loop spans 14 amino acids. Trimming pared 1 base from V and 4 bases from J, leaving 9 bases between. CDR1 and CDR2 (germline): SGDLS, YYNGEE. The CDR3 reads CASSVQREGNTIYF. The CDR3 coding sequence is TGTGCCAGCAGCGTACAACGTGAGGGAAACACCATATATTTT.

A few counts support this clone. The chain links TRBV5-6 to TRBJ1-6, with D hard to call. Germline V gives CDR1 SGHDT, CDR2 YYEEEE. V lost 4 bases, J lost 9 bases, and 20 bases lay in between. This CDR3 comprises 16 residues. CDR3: CASSPPGALPSSPLHF. The CDR3 nucleotides read TGTGCCAGCAGCCCCCCGGGAGCTCTCCCCTCTTCACCCCTCCACTTT.

This chain links TRBV15 with TRBJ2-2, with TRBD2 matching 10 bases. The CDR3 spans 16 residues. The germline V gene has CDR1 LNHNV and CDR2 YYDKDF (reference sequence). The junction had 6 bases not matched to a gene; V was cut back by 7 bases and J by 1 base. CDR3 in amino acids: CATMELAGGNTGELFF. CDR3 bases: TGTGCCACCATGGAATTAGCGGGGGGGAACACCGGGGAGCTGTTTTTT.

This chain links TRBV7-8 with TRBJ1-2, with 7 positions matching TRBD1. This CDR3 has 13 residues. The junction had 2 bases not matched to a gene; V was cut back by 5 bases and J by 2 bases. Germline V gene sequence: CDR1 SGHVS, CDR2 FQNEAQ. CDR3 in amino acids: CASSTTGNYGYTF. The CDR3 nucleotides are TGTGCCAGCAGCACGACAGGGAACTATGGCTACACCTTC.

The chain combines TRBV7-9 with TRBJ1-2, with 7 bases that match TRBD1. This CDR3 is built from 15 residues. The ends lost 2 bases at V and 7 bases at J; junction bases unmatched: 10. Looked up from germline, CDR1 is SEHNR and CDR2 is FQNEAQ (reference sequence). In DNA, the CDR3 is TGTGCCAGCAGCTTATTAGACAGGGCCGTTGGTGGCTACACCTTC. Its protein is CASSLLDRAVGGYTF.

The chain couples TRBV9 to TRBJ1-2, with D unclear. The CDR3 is 14 residues long. Trimming cost V 3 bases and J 4 bases, with 13 bases left between them. The germline CDR1 and CDR2 sequences are SGDLS and YYNGEE. CDR3 protein: CASSGEGGTYGYTF. The CDR3 DNA follows: TGTGCCAGCAGCGGCGAGGGCGGAACCTATGGCTACACCTTC.

The chain links TRBV7-2 to TRBJ2-2; 7 bases match TRBD1. The CDR3 is made up of 17 amino acids. Germline V gene sequence: CDR1 SGHTA, CDR2 FQGNSA. V trimming: 5 bases; J trimming: 0 bases; junction bases outside the gene matches: 9. The CDR3 loop is CASSAFQQGANTGELFF. The CDR3 DNA is TGTGCCAGCAGCGCCTTCCAGCAGGGGGCGAACACCGGGGAGCTGTTTTTT.

This chain connects TRBV27 to TRBJ2-3; 10 bases agree with TRBD2. V lost 2 bases and J lost 4; bases outside the gene matches: 6. The CDR3 is 16 residues long. CDR1 is MNHEY and CDR2 is SMNVEV in the germline V gene (reference sequence). Here the CDR3 reads CASSLGLAAPPDTQYF. Written as DNA, the CDR3 is TGTGCCAGCAGTTTAGGACTAGCGGCTCCCCCAGATACGCAGTATTTT.